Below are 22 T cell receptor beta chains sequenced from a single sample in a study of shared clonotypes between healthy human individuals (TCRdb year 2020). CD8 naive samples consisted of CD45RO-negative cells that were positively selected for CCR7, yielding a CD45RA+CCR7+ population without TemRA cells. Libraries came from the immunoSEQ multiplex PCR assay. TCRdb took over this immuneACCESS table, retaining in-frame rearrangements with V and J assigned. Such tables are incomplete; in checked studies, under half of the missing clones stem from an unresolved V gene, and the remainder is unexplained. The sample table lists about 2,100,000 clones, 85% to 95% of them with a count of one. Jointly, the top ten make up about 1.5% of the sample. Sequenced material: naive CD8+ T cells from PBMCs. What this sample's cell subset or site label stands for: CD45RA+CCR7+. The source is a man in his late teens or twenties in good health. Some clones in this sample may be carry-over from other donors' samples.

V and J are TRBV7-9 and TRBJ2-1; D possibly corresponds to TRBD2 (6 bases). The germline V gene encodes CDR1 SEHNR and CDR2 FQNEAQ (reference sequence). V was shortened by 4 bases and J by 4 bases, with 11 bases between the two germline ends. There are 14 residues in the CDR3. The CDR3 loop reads CASSSVAVYNEQFF. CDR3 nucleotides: TGTGCCAGCAGCTCCGTAGCGGTGTACAATGAGCAGTTCTTC.

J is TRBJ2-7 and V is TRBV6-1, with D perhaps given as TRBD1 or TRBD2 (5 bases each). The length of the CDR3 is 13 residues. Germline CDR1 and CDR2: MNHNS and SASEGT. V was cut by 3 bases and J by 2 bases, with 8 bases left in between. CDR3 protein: CASSDTGPYEQYF. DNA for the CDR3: TGTGCCAGCAGTGATACGGGGCCCTACGAGCAGTACTTC.

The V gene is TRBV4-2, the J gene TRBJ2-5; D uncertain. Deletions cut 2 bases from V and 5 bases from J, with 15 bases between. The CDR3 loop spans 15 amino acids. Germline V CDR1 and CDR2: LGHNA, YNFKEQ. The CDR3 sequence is CASSQTPGLRETQYF. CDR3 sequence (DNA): TGTGCCAGCAGCCAAACTCCTGGCCTGCGGGAGACCCAGTACTTC.

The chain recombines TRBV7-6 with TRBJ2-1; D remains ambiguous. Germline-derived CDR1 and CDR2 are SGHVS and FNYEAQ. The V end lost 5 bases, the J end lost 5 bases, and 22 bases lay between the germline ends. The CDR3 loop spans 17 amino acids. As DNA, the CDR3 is TGTGCCAGCAGCCTAGTAGCCCGCCCGGCCTTTGACAATGAGCAGTTCTTC. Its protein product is CASSLVARPAFDNEQFF.

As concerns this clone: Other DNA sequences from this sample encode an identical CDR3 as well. The DNA of the CDR3 is TGTGCCAGCAGTCTCGGACAGGGCTACGAGCAGTACTTC. Translated, it gives CASSLGQGYEQYF. V usage is TRBV28 and J usage is TRBJ2-7, with 8 bases identical to TRBD1. Germline values: CDR1 MDHEN, CDR2 SYDVKM. The CDR3 totals 13 residues. V trimming: 5 bases; J trimming: 3 bases; junction bases outside the gene matches: 3.

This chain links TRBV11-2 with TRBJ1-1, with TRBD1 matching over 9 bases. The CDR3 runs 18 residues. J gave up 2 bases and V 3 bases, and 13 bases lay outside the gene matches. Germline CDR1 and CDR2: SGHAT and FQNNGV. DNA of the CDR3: TGTGCCAGCAGCTTCCACCGGGACAGGGCCCGGTCAAACACTGAAGCTTTCTTT. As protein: CASSFHRDRARSNTEAFF.

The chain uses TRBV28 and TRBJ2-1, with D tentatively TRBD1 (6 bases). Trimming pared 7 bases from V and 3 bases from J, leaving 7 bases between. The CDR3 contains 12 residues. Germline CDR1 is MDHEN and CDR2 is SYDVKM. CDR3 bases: TGTGCCAGCACCAGGGGCTACAATGAGCAGTTCTTC. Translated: CASTRGYNEQFF.

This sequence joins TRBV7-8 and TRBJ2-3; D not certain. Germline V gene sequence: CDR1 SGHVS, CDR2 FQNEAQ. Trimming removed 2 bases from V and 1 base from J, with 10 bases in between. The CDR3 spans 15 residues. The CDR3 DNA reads TGTGCCAGCAGCTTACCGTGGAGCGGCACAGATACGCAGTATTTT. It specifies CASSLPWSGTDTQYF.

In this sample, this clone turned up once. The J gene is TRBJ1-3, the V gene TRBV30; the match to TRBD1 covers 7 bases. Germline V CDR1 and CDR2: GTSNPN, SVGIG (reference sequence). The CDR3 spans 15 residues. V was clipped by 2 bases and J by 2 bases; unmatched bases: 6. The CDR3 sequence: CAWSPPGTAGNTIYF. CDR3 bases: TGTGCCTGGAGTCCCCCCGGGACAGCTGGAAACACCATATATTTT.

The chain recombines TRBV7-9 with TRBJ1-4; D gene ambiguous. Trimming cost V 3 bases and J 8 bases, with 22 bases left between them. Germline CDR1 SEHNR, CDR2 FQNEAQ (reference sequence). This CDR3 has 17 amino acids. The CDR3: CASSFGFSNSRSEKLFF. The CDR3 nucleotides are TGTGCCAGCAGCTTCGGATTCTCAAATTCCCGTAGCGAAAAACTGTTTTTT. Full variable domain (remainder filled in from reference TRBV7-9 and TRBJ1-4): DTGVSQNPRHKITKRGQNVTFRCDPISEHNRLYWYRQTLGQGPEFLTYFQNEAQLEKSRLLSDRFSAERPKGSFSTLEIQRTEQGDSAMYLCASSFGFSNSRSEKLFFGSGTQLSVL.

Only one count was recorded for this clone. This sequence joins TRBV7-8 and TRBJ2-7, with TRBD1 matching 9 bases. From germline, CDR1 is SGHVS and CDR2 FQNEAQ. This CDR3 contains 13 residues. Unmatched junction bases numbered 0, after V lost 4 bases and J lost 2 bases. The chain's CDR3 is CASSWTGAYEQYF. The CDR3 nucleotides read TGTGCCAGCAGCTGGACAGGGGCCTACGAGCAGTACTTC.

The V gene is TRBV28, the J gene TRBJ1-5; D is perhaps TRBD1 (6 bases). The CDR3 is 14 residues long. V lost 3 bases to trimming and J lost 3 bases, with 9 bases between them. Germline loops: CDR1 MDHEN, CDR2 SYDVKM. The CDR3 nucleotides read TGTGCCAGCAGTTTCGGACAGCTCAATCAGCCCCAGCATTTT. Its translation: CASSFGQLNQPQHF.

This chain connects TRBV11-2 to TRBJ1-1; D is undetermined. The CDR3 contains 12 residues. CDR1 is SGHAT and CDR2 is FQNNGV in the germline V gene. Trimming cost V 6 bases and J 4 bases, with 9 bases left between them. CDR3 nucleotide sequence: TGTGCCAGCAGACCGGGTGGCACTGAAGCTTTCTTT. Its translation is CASRPGGTEAFF.

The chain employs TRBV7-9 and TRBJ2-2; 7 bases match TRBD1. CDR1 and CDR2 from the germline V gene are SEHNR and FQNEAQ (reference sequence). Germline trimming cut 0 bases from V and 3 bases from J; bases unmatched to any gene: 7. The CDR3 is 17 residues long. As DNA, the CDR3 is TGTGCCAGCAGCTTAGCGCATAGGACAGGAGACACCGGGGAGCTGTTTTTT. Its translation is CASSLAHRTGDTGELFF.

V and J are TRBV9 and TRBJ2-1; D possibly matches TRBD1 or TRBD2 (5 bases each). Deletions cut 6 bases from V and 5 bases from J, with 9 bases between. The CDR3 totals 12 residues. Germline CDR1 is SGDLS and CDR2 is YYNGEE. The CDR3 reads CASNPGHNEQFF. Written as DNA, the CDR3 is TGTGCCAGCAACCCGGGGCACAATGAGCAGTTCTTC.

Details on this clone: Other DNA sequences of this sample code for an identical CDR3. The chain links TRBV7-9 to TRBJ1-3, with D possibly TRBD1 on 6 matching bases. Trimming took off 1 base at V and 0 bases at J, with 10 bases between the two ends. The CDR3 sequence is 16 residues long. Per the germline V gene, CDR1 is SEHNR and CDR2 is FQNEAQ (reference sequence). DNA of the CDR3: TGTGCCAGCAGCTTAGTAACAGGGAGCTCTGGAAACACCATATATTTT. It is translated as CASSLVTGSSGNTIYF.

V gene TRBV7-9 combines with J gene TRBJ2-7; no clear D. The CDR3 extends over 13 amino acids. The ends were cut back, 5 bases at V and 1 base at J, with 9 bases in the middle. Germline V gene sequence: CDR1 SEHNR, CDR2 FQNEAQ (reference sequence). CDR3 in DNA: TGTGCCAGCAGCGTAGGAGTTTCCTACGAGCAGTACTTC. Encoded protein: CASSVGVSYEQYF.

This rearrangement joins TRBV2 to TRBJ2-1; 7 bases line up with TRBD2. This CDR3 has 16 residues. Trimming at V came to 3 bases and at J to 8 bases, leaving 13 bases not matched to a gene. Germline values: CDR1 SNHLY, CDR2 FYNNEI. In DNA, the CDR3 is TGTGCCAGCAGTGAGAGTCAGCGGGGAGGTGGCTATGAGCAGTTCTTC. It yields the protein CASSESQRGGGYEQFF.

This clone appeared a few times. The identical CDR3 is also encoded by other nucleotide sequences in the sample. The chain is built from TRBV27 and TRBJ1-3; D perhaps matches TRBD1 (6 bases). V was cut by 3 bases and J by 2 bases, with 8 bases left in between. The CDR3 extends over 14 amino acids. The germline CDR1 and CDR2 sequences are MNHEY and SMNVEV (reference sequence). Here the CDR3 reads CASSFRGPGNTIYF. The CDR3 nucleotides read TGTGCCAGCAGTTTCCGGGGGCCTGGAAACACCATATATTTT.

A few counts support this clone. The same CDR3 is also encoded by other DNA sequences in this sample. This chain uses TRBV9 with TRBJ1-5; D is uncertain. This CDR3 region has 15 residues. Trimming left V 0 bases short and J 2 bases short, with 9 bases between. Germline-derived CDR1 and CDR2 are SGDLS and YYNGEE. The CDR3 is CASSVGPARNQPQHF. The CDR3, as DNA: TGTGCCAGCAGCGTAGGGCCGGCCCGCAATCAGCCCCAGCATTTT.

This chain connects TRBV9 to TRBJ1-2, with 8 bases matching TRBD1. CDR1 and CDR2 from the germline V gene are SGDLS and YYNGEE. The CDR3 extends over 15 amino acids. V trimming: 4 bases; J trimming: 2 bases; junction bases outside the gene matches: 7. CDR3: CASSSDRGYNYGYTF. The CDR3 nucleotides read TGTGCCAGCAGCTCAGACAGGGGCTACAACTATGGCTACACCTTC.

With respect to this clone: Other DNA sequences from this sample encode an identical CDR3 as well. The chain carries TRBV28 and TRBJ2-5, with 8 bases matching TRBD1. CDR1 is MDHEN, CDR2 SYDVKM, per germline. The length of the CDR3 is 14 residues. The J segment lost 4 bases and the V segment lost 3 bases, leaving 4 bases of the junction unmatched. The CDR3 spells CASSLQGAGETQYF. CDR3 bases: TGTGCCAGCAGTTTGCAGGGGGCAGGAGAGACCCAGTACTTC.